This T cell receptor (beta chain) was identified in a study of CD8 T cells in Susac syndrome. With random hexamers, reverse transcription was performed on about 0.5 to 1 ug of RNA. The CDR3 of TCR beta was amplified by immunoSEQ multiplex PCR across 54 Vbeta and 13 Jbeta. Each CDR3 protein gets one entry after TCRdb re-called the immunoSEQ multiplex PCR reads with MiXCR. The sample has 200,000 or so distinct CDR3 sequences, nearly 95% seen once. Sequencing targeted TCR beta in blood CD8+ and CD4+ T cells. TEMRA cells were FACS-enriched, unlike CD8+ and CD4+ T cells, which were negatively isolated. The germline V gene encodes CDR1 LNHNV and CDR2 YYDKDF (reference sequence). V gave up 1 base and J gave up 2 bases; unmatched junction bases: 10. The CDR3 has 17 residues.

The rearrangement uses TRBV15 and TRBJ2-5; the match to TRBD1 covers 7 bases. Sequencing used CD4+ T cells from PBMCs. The source is a human donor with multiple sclerosis. CDR3 amino acids: CATSRALGTAAQETQYF. In nucleotides, the CDR3 is TGTGCCACCAGCAGAGCCCTCGGGACAGCCGCTCAAGAGACCCAGTACTTC.